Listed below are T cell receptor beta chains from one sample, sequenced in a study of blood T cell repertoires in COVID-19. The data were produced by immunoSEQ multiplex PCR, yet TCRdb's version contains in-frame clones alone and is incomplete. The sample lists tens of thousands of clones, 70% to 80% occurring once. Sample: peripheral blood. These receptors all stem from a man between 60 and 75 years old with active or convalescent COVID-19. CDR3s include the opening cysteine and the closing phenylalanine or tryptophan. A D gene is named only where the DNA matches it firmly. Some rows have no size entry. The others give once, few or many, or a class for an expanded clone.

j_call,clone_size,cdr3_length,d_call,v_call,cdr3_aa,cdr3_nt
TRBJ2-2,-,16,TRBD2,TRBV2,CASSRWGGLSTGELFF,TGTGCCAGCAGTAGATGGGGAGGGCTTAGCACCGGGGAGCTGTTTTTT
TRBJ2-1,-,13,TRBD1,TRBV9,CASAQGAYNEQFF,TGTGCCAGCGCACAGGGGGCCTACAATGAGCAGTTCTTC
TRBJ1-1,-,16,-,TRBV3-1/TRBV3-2,CASSHSDRTMNTEAFF,TGTGCCAGCAGCCATTCCGACAGGACCATGAACACTGAAGCTTTCTTT
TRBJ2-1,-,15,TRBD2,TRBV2,CASRETSGGAFEQFF,TGTGCCAGCAGAGAAACTAGCGGGGGGGCCTTTGAGCAGTTCTTC
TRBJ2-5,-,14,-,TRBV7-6,CASSPDIGQETQYF,TGTGCCAGCAGCCCCGACATAGGTCAAGAGACCCAGTACTTC
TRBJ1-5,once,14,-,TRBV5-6,CASNNWGGNQPQHF,TGTGCCAGCAATAACTGGGGGGGCAATCAGCCCCAGCATTTT
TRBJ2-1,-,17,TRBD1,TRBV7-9,CASSPRTGTGGGDEQFF,TGTGCCAGCAGCCCACGTACCGGGACAGGGGGCGGCGATGAGCAGTTCTTC
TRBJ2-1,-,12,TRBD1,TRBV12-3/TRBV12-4,CASRTGRNEQFF,TGTGCCAGCAGGACAGGGCGGAATGAGCAGTTCTTC
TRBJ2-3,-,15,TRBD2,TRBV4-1,CASSQSGGETDTQYF,TGCGCCAGCAGCCAGAGCGGGGGGGAAACAGATACGCAGTATTTT
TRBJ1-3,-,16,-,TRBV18,CASSPRGSNSGNTIYF,TGTGCCAGCTCACCAAGGGGGTCGAATTCTGGGAACACCATATATTTT
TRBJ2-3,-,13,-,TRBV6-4,CASSDERRGTQYF,TGTGCCAGCAGTGACGAAAGACGAGGTACGCAGTATTTT
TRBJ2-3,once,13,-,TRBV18,CASSPPAVDTQYF,TGTGCCAGCTCACCACCGGCGGTGGATACGCAGTATTTT
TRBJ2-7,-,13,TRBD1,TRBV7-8,CASSQTGDEEQYF,TGTGCCAGCAGCCAGACAGGGGATGAGGAGCAGTACTTC
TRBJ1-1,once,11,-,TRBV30,CASILTEEAFF,TGTGCCTCCATTCTAACAGAGGAAGCTTTCTTT
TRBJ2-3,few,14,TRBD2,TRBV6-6,CASRDSGGTDTQYF,TGTGCCAGCAGGGATAGCGGGGGGACAGATACGCAGTATTTT
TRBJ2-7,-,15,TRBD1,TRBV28,CASSSPGQVFYEQYF,TGTGCCAGCAGTTCCCCCGGACAGGTATTCTACGAGCAGTACTTC
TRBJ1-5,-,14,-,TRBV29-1,CSALNRDTNQPQHF,TGCAGCGCCCTAAACAGGGACACCAATCAGCCCCAGCATTTT
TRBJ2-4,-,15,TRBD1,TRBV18,CASSPPGTVKNIQYF,TGTGCCAGCTCACCACCCGGGACAGTTAAAAACATTCAGTACTTC
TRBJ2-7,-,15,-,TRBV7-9,CASSRNTGSPYEQYF,TGTGCCAGCAGCCGAAACACAGGGTCACCCTACGAGCAGTACTTC
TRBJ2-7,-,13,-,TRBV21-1,CASSTYSSYEQYF,TGTGCCAGCAGCACCTACAGCTCTTACGAGCAGTACTTC
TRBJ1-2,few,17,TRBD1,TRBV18,CASSPRGQGPSNYGYTF,TGTGCCAGCTCACCACGGGGACAGGGACCATCTAACTATGGCTACACCTTC
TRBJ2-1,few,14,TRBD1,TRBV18,CASSRDRVANEQFF,TGTGCCAGCTCACGGGACAGGGTTGCTAATGAGCAGTTCTTC
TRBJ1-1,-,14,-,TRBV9,CASSKGGENTEAFF,TGTGCCAGCAGCAAAGGGGGGGAGAACACTGAAGCTTTCTTT
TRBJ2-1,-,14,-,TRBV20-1,CSASLRPQGDEQFF,TGCAGTGCTAGTCTCAGGCCTCAAGGGGATGAGCAGTTCTTC
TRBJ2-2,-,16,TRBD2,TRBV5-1,CASSLDVAGGAGELFF,TGCGCCAGCAGCTTGGATGTGGCGGGGGGGGCCGGGGAGCTGTTTTTT
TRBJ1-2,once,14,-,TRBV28,CASSSGDNLYGYTF,TGTGCCAGCAGTTCAGGGGACAACCTCTATGGCTACACCTTC
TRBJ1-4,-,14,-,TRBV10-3,CAIKPDSTNEKLFF,TGTGCCATCAAACCCGACAGCACAAATGAAAAACTGTTTTTT
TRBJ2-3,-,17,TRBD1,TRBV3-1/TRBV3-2,CASSQPRTGGGTDTQYF,TGTGCCAGCAGCCAACCTAGGACAGGGGGGGGCACAGATACGCAGTATTTT
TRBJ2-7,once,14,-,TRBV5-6,CASSSIREHYEQYF,TGTGCCAGCAGCTCAATTCGGGAACACTACGAGCAGTACTTC
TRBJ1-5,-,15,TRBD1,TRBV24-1,CATSDPQGTGQPQHF,TGTGCCACCAGTGATCCACAGGGGACAGGACAGCCCCAGCATTTT
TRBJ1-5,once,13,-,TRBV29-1,CSVDQGDNQPQHF,TGCAGCGTTGATCAAGGGGACAATCAGCCCCAGCATTTT
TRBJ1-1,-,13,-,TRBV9,CASSLTGSTEAFF,TGTGCCAGCAGTCTTACAGGTAGCACTGAAGCTTTCTTT
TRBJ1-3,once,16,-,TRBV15,CATSRGEGLSGNTIYF,TGTGCCACCAGCAGAGGGGAGGGTCTCTCTGGAAACACCATATATTTT
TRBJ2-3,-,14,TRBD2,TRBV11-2,CASSFGGGSDTQYF,TGTGCCAGCAGCTTCGGCGGGGGATCAGATACGCAGTATTTT
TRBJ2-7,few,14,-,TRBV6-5,CASSSTRNSYEQYF,TGTGCCAGCAGCTCAACACGAAACTCCTACGAGCAGTACTTC
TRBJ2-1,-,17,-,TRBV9,CASSGTSFGRAGNEQFF,TGTGCCAGCAGCGGAACCTCCTTCGGTAGGGCGGGCAATGAGCAGTTCTTC
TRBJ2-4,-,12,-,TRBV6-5,CASSTGGNIQYF,TGTGCCAGCAGTACCGGGGGAAACATTCAGTACTTC
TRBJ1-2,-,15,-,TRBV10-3,CAISASLSGDYGYTF,TGTGCCATCAGTGCTTCGCTTTCAGGCGACTATGGCTACACCTTC
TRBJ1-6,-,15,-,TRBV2,CASSERLGTGSPLHF,TGTGCCAGCAGTGAAAGGTTAGGAACAGGTTCACCCCTCCACTTT
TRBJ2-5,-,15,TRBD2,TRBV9,CASSGSGGTRGTQYF,TGTGCCAGCAGCGGTAGCGGGGGCACTCGAGGGACCCAGTACTTC
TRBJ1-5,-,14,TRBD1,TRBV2,CASSRTGLGQPQHF,TGTGCCAGCAGCCGGACAGGCTTAGGACAGCCCCAGCATTTT
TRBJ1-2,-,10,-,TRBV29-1,CSVDNGGYTF,TGCAGCGTTGATAACGGGGGCTACACCTTC
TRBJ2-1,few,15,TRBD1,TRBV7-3,CASRKTGTDYNEQFF,TGTGCCAGCAGGAAAACCGGGACAGATTACAATGAGCAGTTCTTC
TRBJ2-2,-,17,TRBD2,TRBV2,CASSASGGVGSTGELFF,TGTGCCAGCAGTGCCAGCGGGGGGGTCGGGAGCACCGGGGAGCTGTTTTTT
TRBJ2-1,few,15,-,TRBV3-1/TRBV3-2,CASSQGRQGNDEQFF,TGTGCCAGCAGCCAAGGGCGTCAGGGTAACGATGAGCAGTTCTTC
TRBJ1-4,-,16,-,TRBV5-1,CASSLSLGARREKLFF,TGCGCCAGCAGCTTGAGTCTGGGCGCGAGACGGGAAAAACTGTTTTTT
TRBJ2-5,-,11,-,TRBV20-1,CSAGLQETQYF,TGCAGTGCGGGGCTCCAAGAGACCCAGTACTTC
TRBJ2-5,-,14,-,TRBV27,CASSFGGGFETQYF,TGTGCCAGCAGTTTTGGAGGGGGCTTCGAGACCCAGTACTTC
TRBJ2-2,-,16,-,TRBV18,CASSPAVTTNTGELFF,TGTGCCAGCTCACCTGCCGTGACAACGAACACCGGGGAGCTGTTTTTT
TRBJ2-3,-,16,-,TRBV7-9,CASSSTSQVPGDTQYF,TGTGCCAGCAGCTCCACCTCACAGGTCCCCGGAGATACGCAGTATTTT
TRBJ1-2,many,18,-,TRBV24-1,CATSDSTRDPGGDYGYTF,TGTGCCACCAGTGATTCCACCCGGGACCCCGGAGGGGACTATGGCTACACCTTC
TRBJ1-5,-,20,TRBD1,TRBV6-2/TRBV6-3,CASSYSPHRDRGEGNQPQHF,TGTGCCAGCAGTTACTCGCCGCACCGGGACAGGGGTGAGGGGAATCAGCCCCAGCATTTT
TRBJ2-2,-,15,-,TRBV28,CASSFDSMNTGELFF,TGTGCCAGCAGTTTCGACAGTATGAACACCGGGGAGCTGTTTTTT
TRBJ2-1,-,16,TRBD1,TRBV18,CASSRRGTGTHNEQFF,TGTGCCAGCTCACGACGAGGGACAGGGACACACAATGAGCAGTTCTTC
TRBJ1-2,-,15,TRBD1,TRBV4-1,CASSQPTGVNYGYTF,TGCGCCAGCAGCCAACCGACAGGGGTTAACTATGGCTACACCTTC
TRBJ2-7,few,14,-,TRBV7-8,CASSLVYNAYEQYF,TGTGCCAGCAGCTTAGTTTACAATGCCTACGAGCAGTACTTC
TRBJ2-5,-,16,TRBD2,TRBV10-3,CAISRTSGGYQETQYF,TGTGCCATCAGTCGGACTAGCGGGGGGTATCAAGAGACCCAGTACTTC